This record looks at one T cell receptor (beta chain) sequence and its context. This specimen comes from a study of Ad26.COV2.S vaccination and SARS-CoV-2 variants. The assay was immunoSEQ multiplex PCR, and TCRdb's table has in-frame clones only and misses some. Of around 370,000 clones listed, around 92% are singletons. V shed 3 bases and J shed 1 base, with 7 bases lying between them. The length of the CDR3 is 14 residues. Germline CDR1 SNHLY, CDR2 FYNNEI. The sequenced sample was peripheral blood, obtained after recovery from COVID-19. V and J are TRBV2 and TRBJ1-5; D remains unclear. The TCR sequence derives from a human donor who had recovered from COVID-19. This CDR3 reads CASSEVQSNQPQHF. In DNA form, the CDR3 reads TGTGCCAGCAGTGAGGTACAAAGCAATCAGCCCCAGCATTTT. Variable domain in full (rest from reference TRBV2 and TRBJ1-5): EPEVTQTPSHQVTQMGQEVILRCVPISNHLYFYWYRQILGQKVEFLVSFYNNEISEKSEIFDDQFSVERPDGSNFTLKIRSTKLEDSAMYFCASSEVQSNQPQHFGDGTRLSIL.